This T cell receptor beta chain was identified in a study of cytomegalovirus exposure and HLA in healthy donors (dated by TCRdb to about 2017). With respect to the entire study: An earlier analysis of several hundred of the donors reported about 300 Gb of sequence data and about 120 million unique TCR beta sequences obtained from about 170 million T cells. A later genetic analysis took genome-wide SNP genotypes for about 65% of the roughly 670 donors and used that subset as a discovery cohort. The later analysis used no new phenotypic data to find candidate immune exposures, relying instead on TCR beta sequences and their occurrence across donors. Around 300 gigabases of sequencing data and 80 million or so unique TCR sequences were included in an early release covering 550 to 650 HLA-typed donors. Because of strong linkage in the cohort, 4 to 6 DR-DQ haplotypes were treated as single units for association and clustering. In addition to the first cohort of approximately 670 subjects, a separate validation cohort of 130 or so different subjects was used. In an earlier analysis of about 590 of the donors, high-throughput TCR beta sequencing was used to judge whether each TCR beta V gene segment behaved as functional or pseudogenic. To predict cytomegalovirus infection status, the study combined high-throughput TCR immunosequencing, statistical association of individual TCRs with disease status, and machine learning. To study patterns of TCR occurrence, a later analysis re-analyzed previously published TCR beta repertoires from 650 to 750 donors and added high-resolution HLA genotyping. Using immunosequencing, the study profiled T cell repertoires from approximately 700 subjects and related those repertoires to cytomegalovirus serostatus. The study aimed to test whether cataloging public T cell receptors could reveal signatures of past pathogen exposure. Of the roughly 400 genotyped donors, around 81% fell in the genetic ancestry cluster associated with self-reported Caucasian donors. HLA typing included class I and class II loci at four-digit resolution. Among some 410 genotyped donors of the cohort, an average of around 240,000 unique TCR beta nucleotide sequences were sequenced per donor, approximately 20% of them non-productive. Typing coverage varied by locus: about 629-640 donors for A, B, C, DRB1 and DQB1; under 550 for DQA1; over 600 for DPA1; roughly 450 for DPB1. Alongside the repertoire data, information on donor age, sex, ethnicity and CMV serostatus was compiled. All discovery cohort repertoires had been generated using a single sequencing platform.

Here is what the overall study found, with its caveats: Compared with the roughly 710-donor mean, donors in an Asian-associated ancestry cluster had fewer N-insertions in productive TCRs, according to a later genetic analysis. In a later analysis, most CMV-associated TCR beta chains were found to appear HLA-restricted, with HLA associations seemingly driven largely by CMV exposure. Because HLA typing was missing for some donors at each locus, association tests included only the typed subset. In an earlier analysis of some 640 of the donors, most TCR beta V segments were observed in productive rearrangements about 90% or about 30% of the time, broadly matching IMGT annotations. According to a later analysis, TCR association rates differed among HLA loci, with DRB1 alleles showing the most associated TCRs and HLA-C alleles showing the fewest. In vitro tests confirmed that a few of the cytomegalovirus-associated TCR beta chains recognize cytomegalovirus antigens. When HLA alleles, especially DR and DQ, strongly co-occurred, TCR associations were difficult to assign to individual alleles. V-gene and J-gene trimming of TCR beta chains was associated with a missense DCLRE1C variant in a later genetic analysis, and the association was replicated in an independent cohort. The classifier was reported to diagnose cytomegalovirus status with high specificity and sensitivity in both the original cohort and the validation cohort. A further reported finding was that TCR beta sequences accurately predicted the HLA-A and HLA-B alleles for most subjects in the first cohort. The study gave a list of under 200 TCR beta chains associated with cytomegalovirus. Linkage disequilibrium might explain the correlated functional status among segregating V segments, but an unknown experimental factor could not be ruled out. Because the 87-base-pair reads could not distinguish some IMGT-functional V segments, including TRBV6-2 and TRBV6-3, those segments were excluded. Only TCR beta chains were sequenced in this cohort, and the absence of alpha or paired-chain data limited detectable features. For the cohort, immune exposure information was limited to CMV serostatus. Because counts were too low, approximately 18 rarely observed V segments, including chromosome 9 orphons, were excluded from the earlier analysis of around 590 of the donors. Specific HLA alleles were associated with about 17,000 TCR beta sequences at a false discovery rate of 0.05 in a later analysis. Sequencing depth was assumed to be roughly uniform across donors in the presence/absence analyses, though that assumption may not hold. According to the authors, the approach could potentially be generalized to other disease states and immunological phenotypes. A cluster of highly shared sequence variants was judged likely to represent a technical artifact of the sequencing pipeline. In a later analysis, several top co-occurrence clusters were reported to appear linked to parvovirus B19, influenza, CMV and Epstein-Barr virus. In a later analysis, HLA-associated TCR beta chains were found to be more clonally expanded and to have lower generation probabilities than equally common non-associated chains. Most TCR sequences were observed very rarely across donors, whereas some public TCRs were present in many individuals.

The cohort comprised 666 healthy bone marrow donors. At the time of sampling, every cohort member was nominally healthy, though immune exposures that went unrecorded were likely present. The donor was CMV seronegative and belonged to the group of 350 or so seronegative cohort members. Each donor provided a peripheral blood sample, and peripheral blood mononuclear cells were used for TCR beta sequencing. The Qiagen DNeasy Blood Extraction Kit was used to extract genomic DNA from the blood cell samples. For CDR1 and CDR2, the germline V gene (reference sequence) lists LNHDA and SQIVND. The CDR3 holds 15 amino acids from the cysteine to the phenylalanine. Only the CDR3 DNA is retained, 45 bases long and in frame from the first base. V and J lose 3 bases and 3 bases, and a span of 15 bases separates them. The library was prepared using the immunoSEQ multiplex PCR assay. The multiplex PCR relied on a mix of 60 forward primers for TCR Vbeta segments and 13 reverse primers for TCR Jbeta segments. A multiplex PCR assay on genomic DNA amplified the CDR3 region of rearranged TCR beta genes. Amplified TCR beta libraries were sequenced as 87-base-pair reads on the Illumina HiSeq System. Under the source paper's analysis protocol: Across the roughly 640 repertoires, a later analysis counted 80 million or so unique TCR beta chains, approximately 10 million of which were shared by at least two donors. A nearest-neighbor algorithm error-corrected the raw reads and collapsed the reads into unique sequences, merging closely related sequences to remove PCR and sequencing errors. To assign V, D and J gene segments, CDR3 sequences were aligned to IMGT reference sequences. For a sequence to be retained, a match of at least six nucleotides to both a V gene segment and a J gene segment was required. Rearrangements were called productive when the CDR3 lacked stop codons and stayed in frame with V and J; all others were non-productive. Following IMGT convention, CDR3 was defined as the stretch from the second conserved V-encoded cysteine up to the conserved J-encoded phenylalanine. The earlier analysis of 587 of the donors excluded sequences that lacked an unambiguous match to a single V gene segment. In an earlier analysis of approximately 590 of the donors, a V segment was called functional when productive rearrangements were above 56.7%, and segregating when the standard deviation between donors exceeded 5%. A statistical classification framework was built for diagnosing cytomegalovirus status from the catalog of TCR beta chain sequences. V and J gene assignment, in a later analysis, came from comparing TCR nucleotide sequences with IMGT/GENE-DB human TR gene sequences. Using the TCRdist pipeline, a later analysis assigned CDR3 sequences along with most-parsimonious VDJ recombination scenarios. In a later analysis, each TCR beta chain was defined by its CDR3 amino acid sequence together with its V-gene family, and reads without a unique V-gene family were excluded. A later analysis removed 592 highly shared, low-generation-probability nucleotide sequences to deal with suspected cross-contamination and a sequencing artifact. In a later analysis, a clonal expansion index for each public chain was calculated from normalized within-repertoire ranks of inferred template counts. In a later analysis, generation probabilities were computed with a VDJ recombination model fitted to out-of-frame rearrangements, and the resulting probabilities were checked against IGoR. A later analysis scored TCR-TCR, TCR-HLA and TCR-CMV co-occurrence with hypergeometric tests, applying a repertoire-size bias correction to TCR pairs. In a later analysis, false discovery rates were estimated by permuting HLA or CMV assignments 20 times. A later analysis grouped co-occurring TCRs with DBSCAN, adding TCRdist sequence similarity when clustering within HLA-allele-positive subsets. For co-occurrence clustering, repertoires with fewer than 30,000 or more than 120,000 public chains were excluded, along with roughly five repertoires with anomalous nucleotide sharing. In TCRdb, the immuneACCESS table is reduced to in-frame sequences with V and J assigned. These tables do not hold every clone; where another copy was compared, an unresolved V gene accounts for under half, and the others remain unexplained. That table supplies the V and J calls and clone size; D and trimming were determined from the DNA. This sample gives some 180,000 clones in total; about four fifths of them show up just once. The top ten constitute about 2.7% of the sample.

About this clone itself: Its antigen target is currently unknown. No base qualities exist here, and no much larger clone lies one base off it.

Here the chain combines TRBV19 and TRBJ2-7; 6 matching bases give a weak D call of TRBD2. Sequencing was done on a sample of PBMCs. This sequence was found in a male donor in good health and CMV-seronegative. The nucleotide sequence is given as TGTGCCAGTAGTATTGGGTTTTCGGGGGTCTACGAGCAGTACTTC. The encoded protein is CASSIGFSGVYEQYF.